This TCR beta chain was captured by sequencing in a study of cytomegalovirus exposure and HLA in healthy donors. The V gene lost 6 bases and the J gene lost 7 bases, with 16 bases spanning the gap. Per germline, CDR1 MNHNY and CDR2 SVGAGI (reference sequence). The CDR3 consists of 13 residues. The primer mix had 60 Vbeta and 13 Jbeta primers. This table comes from immunoSEQ multiplex PCR, and its TCRdb copy is limited to in-frame clones, with some not included. Of 80,000 to 100,000 clones in the sample, roughly 70% were seen once. This clonotype originated in a man aged 45-65 years in good health and CMV-seronegative. The chain recombines TRBV6-6 with TRBJ2-7; perhaps TRBD2 as D (5 bases). The sample consisted of PBMCs. The CDR3 protein is CASRQPGPGEQYF. In nucleotides, the CDR3 is TGTGCCAGCAGACAACCTGGACCGGGGGAGCAGTACTTC.